These 28 T cell receptor beta chains came from one sample sequenced in a study of early T cells in non-severe SARS-CoV-2 infection. MiXCR was run by TCRdb on the 5' RACE reads, yielding one entry per CDR3 protein. The data hold 55,000 to 80,000 distinct CDR3 sequences, with about an eighth observed a single time. Sequenced: whole blood. The receptors come from an adult who was a healthcare worker with PCR-confirmed SARS-CoV-2 infection or an uninfected control (not recorded which).

This clonotype was found many times. The J gene is TRBJ1-6, the V gene TRBV6-1, with a possible D match to TRBD1 (5 bases). This CDR3 has 15 residues. The V gene's germline CDR1 is MNHNS and CDR2 SASEGT. Between the trimmed V and J ends, which lost 4 bases and 9 bases, there was a span of 16 bases. The CDR3 region is CASSAWDQGGSPLHF. CDR3 nucleotides: TGTGCCAGCAGTGCCTGGGACCAGGGAGGTTCACCCCTCCACTTT.

The chain carries TRBV4-1 and TRBJ1-4; 8 bases are a match to TRBD1. CDR3 length equals 15 residues. Losses at the gene ends were 1 base for V and 7 bases for J; bases not matched to a gene: 5. Per the germline V gene, CDR1 is MGHRA and CDR2 is YSYEKL. The CDR3 here is CASSQAGTGLEKLFF. The CDR3 coding sequence is TGCGCCAGCAGCCAAGCCGGGACAGGCCTTGAAAAACTGTTTTTT.

On this clonotype itself: Germline and junction disagree at one end, which may indicate a read error. The chain combines TRBV29-1 with TRBJ2-1, with 11 bases matching TRBD2. The CDR3 extends over 12 amino acids. Germline V gives CDR1 SQVTM, CDR2 ANQGSEA. The CDR3 loop is CSVEISGRDRGF. CDR3 DNA sequence: TGCAGCGTTGAAATTAGCGGGAGGGACCGAGGCTTC.

In this sample, this clonotype turned up many times. This chain joins TRBV29-1 and TRBJ2-5; D is unresolved. CDR3 length: 10 residues. CDR1 is SQVTM, CDR2 ANQGSEA, per germline. The V gene lost 6 bases and the J gene lost 5 bases, with 7 bases spanning the gap. The chain's CDR3 is CSVAGETQYF. In nucleotides, the CDR3 is TGCAGCGTGGCTGGGGAGACCCAGTACTTC.

This clonotype was observed at least ten times. V is TRBV6-1 and J is TRBJ2-1, with 8 bases that match TRBD1. V shed 1 base, J shed 10 bases, and the junction held 6 bases outside the gene matches. The germline gives CDR1 MNHNS, CDR2 SASEGT. The CDR3 loop spans 14 amino acids. This chain's CDR3 is CASSEVRGPYEQFF. CDR3 sequence (DNA): TGTGCCAGCAGTGAAGTCAGGGGGCCCTACGAGCAGTTCTTC.

This rearrangement joins TRBV12-3 or TRBV12-4 to TRBJ1-1; D unclear. Trimming removed 8 bases at V and 4 bases at J, with 8 bases between. The CDR3 runs 11 residues. CDR3 DNA sequence: TGTGCCAGCGGATTTGGCACTGAAGCTTTCTTT. Its protein product is CASGFGTEAFF.

This clonotype showed up many times. The chain carries TRBV20-1 and TRBJ2-7; D is perhaps TRBD1 (5 bases). The CDR3 is made up of 15 amino acids. Per the germline V gene, CDR1 is DFQATT and CDR2 is SNEGSKA (reference sequence). The V end was cut by 3 bases, the J end by 2 bases, with 17 bases between. This chain's CDR3 is CSARSLQGKAYEQYF. CDR3 nucleotide sequence: TGCAGTGCTAGGTCCCTTCAGGGAAAAGCCTACGAGCAGTACTTC.

This clonotype was detected only once. The CDR3 DNA sequence: TGTGCCAGCAGTTTCCTCAGAGCCTACGAGCAGTACTTC. As protein: CASSFLRAYEQYF. The chain carries TRBV12-3 or TRBV12-4 and TRBJ2-7; no definite D call. V was clipped by 3 bases and J by 2 bases, with 8 bases between them. The length of the CDR3 is 13 residues.

This clonotype was picked up a small number of times. This sequence joins TRBV29-1 and TRBJ2-7; the match to TRBD2 covers 7 bases. The CDR3 runs to 13 residues. With 4 bases clipped from V and 4 bases from J, the junction kept 7 bases outside the gene matches. Germline V gives CDR1 SQVTM, CDR2 ANQGSEA. The CDR3 nucleotides are TGCAGCGTTGGGGACTACCAAGGGTACGAGCAGTACTTC. As protein: CSVGDYQGYEQYF.

The chain couples TRBV30 to TRBJ1-5, with 7 bases matching TRBD1. Trimming removed 5 bases from V and 7 bases from J; junction bases left unmatched: 17. CDR1 is GTSNPN and CDR2 is SVGIG in the germline V gene (reference sequence). The CDR3 covers 16 residues. CDR3 sequence reads: CAWCPPGQWDPQPQHF. DNA of the CDR3: TGTGCCTGGTGCCCCCCGGGACAGTGGGACCCACAGCCCCAGCATTTT.

Many counts were recorded for this clonotype. V and J are TRBV5-4 and TRBJ2-3; D is tentatively TRBD1 or TRBD2 (7 bases each). The CDR3 spans 16 residues. Trimming stripped 4 bases from V and 3 bases from J, with 18 bases between. From germline, CDR1 is SGHNT and CDR2 YYREEE (reference sequence). CDR3 nucleotides: TGTGCCAGCAGCGGGGGGGGACAGCGATTTACAGATACGCAGTATTTT. Amino acids: CASSGGGQRFTDTQYF.

This clonotype was seen at least ten times. The V gene is TRBV12-3 or TRBV12-4, the J gene TRBJ2-4, with D uncertain. The V and J ends lost 7 bases and 0 bases respectively, with 13 bases between them. This CDR3 spans 15 amino acids. CDR3 protein: CASKASGIAKNIQYF. CDR3 sequence (DNA): TGTGCCAGCAAGGCATCTGGAATAGCCAAAAACATTCAGTACTTC.

This clonotype showed up many times. The chain carries TRBV4-1 and TRBJ2-1; the D is unclear. The length of the CDR3 is 13 residues. Trimming removed 0 bases from V and 8 bases from J, with 8 bases in between. Germline-derived CDR1 and CDR2 are MGHRA and YSYEKL. Written as DNA, the CDR3 is TGCGCCAGCAGCCAAGAAGGCATCGATGAGCAGTTCTTC. It is translated as CASSQEGIDEQFF.

V and J are TRBV3-1 and TRBJ1-1; D unclear. Per the germline V gene, CDR1 is LGHDT and CDR2 is YNNKEL (reference sequence). There are 14 residues in the CDR3. The V gene lost 1 base and the J gene lost 4 bases, with 10 bases spanning the gap. The CDR3 bases are TGTGCCAGCAGCCAAGGTGGAATTGGCACTGAAGCTTTCTTT. This gives the protein CASSQGGIGTEAFF.

The J gene is TRBJ1-4, the V gene TRBV14; D call uncertain. Germline CDR1 reads SGHDN; CDR2 reads FVKESK. V lost 4 bases and J lost 5, with 5 bases in between. There are 12 residues in the CDR3. CDR3 coding DNA: TGTGCCAGCAGCCTTGGAAATGAAAAACTGTTTTTT. It codes for CASSLGNEKLFF.

V gene TRBV5-1 combines with J gene TRBJ2-2, with 12 bases lining up with TRBD2. The CDR3 totals 16 residues. Germline CDR1 SGHRS, CDR2 YFSETQ. The junction had 4 bases not matched to a gene; V was cut back by 0 bases and J by 7 bases. CDR3 protein: CASSLDPGLAGGELFF. DNA for the CDR3: TGCGCCAGCAGCTTGGACCCGGGACTAGCGGGCGGGGAGCTGTTTTTT. Full variable domain (rest looked up from reference TRBV5-1 and TRBJ2-2): KAGVTQTPRYLIKTRGQQVTLSCSPISGHRSVSWYQQTPGQGLQFLFEYFSETQRNKGNFPGRFSGRQFSNSRSEMNVSTLELGDSALYLCASSLDPGLAGGELFFGEGSRLTVL.

This clonotype occurred a few times. The chain links TRBV5-4 to TRBJ1-6; TRBD1 aligns across 7 bases. The CDR3 totals 13 residues. Germline V CDR1 and CDR2: SGHNT, YYREEE (reference sequence). V gave up 4 bases and J gave up 7 bases; unmatched junction bases: 2. CDR3 sequence (DNA): TGTGCCAGCAGCCAGGGACAGAATTCACCCCTCCACTTT. Translation gives CASSQGQNSPLHF.

This clonotype showed up just a few times. The chain links TRBV5-1 to TRBJ2-6, with no clear D. This CDR3 has 17 amino acids. Looked up from germline, CDR1 is SGHRS and CDR2 is YFSETQ. V shed 0 bases and J shed 0 bases, with 10 bases lying between them. CDR3 in DNA: TGCGCCAGCAGCTTGGGCAAGAGCAACTCTGGGGCCAACGTCCTGACTTTC. Its translation is CASSLGKSNSGANVLTF.

This chain uses TRBV7-2 with TRBJ1-6, with D unclear. CDR3 size: 14 residues. The germline V gene has CDR1 SGHTA and CDR2 FQGNSA. The ends were cut back, 5 bases at V and 7 bases at J, with 12 bases in the middle. For the CDR3, the DNA is TGTGCCAGCAGCCGGGATAGCAGAAATTCACCCCTCCACTTT. Protein sequence: CASSRDSRNSPLHF.

This clonotype was seen repeatedly, ten times or more. The rearrangement uses TRBV7-3 and TRBJ2-1; TRBD1 is a possible D gene (5 bases). Per germline, CDR1 SGHTA and CDR2 FQGTGA. Trimming shortened V by 4 bases and J by 9 bases, and 10 bases separated the two germline ends. The CDR3 totals 12 residues. The CDR3 is CASSSRGGEQFF. In nucleotides, the CDR3 is TGTGCCAGCAGCTCAAGGGGCGGTGAGCAGTTCTTC.

This clonotype was counted between two and nine times. The rearrangement joins TRBV30 to TRBJ1-4; D not certain. This CDR3 region has 15 residues. Germline CDR1 is GTSNPN and CDR2 is SVGIG (reference sequence). Trimming cost V 3 bases and J 2 bases, with 13 bases left between them. The CDR3 coding sequence is TGTGCCTGGAGCCCCGGCGTGGCGACTAATGAAAAACTGTTTTTT. Its translation is CAWSPGVATNEKLFF.

This clonotype was observed many times. The chain combines TRBV29-1 with TRBJ2-7; 8 bases are shared with TRBD1. V gave up 2 bases and J gave up 5 bases; unmatched junction bases: 8. The CDR3 has 14 residues. Germline V CDR1 and CDR2: SQVTM, ANQGSEA. In DNA form, the CDR3 reads TGCAGCGTTGAAAAGGTACAGGGGGACCACGAGCAGTACTTC. The encoded protein is CSVEKVQGDHEQYF.

This clonotype was seen many times. The rearrangement uses TRBV7-2 and TRBJ2-2; perhaps TRBD2 as D (6 bases). V gave up 1 base and J gave up 6 bases, with 12 bases separating them. In germline, CDR1 is SGHTA, CDR2 FQGNSA. CDR3 length equals 15 residues. CDR3 loop: CASSLGLALAGELFF. The CDR3 region has the DNA TGTGCCAGCAGCTTAGGCCTAGCGCTGGCCGGGGAGCTGTTTTTT.

V gene TRBV28 combines with J gene TRBJ2-7; D is uncertain. The V and J ends lost 3 bases and 6 bases respectively, with 12 bases between them. Germline loops: CDR1 MDHEN, CDR2 SYDVKM. There are 13 residues in the CDR3. The CDR3 sequence: CASSLGLLVEQYF. In nucleotides, the CDR3 is TGTGCCAGCAGTTTGGGCCTCCTTGTCGAGCAGTACTTC.

This clonotype was observed many times. The V and J genes are TRBV20-1 and TRBJ2-3, with 8 positions matching TRBD2. This CDR3 is built from 15 residues. Germline V CDR1 and CDR2: DFQATT, SNEGSKA (reference sequence). V lost 3 bases, J lost 4 bases, and 9 bases stayed unmatched. Written as DNA, the CDR3 is TGCAGTGCTAGTCGTAGCGGGATGGAGGCAGATACGCAGTATTTT. Amino acids: CSASRSGMEADTQYF.

This clonotype has at least ten counts. The chain joins TRBV20-1 to TRBJ2-1; 8 bases line up with TRBD2. The germline gives CDR1 DFQATT, CDR2 SNEGSKA (reference sequence). The CDR3 covers 15 residues. With V trimmed by 2 bases and J by 3 bases, 6 bases remained unmatched. Here the CDR3 reads CSARFLAGYYNEQFF. In DNA form, the CDR3 reads TGCAGTGCTAGATTTCTAGCGGGCTACTACAATGAGCAGTTCTTC.

This clonotype was seen a few times. V and J are TRBV5-1 and TRBJ1-1; TRBD1 is a possible D gene (6 bases). Trimming left V 0 bases short and J 6 bases short, with 9 bases between. The CDR3 spans 13 residues. Germline CDR1 is SGHRS and CDR2 is YFSETQ. The CDR3 DNA reads as TGCGCCAGCAGCTTGGTGGCAGGGGCTGAAGCTTTCTTT. Amino acids: CASSLVAGAEAFF.

The chain carries TRBV6-5 and TRBJ2-7, with D perhaps assigned TRBD1 or TRBD2 (5 bases each). There are 14 residues in the CDR3. In germline, CDR1 is MNHEY, CDR2 SVGAGI. V lost 5 bases and J lost 5, with 16 bases in between. CDR3 nucleotides: TGTGCCAGCAGTCCCCCCGGGACCGGGGACGAGCAGTACTTC. As protein: CASSPPGTGDEQYF.